These 3 T cell receptor beta chains were all obtained from the same sample, sequenced in a study of blood T cell repertoires in COVID-19. Measured with immunoSEQ multiplex PCR; TCRdb has only the in-frame clones, and not every one. This sample has roughly 170,000 clones, with roughly 83% found just once. Sequenced sample: PBMCs or T cells enriched from blood (not recorded which). The receptors shown here come from a woman aged 50 to 60 who had recovered from COVID-19.

The CDR3: CASSLGDSTEAFF. CDR3 coding DNA: TGTGCCAGCAGCTTGGGGGACAGCACTGAAGCTTTCTTT. The V and J genes are TRBV7-3 and TRBJ1-1; 7 nucleotides line up with TRBD1. The CDR3 is 13 amino acids. The V segment lost 3 bases and the J segment 4 bases; nucleotides outside the gene matches: 2. Germline lookup yields CDR1 SGHTA and CDR2 FQGTGA. The full variable domain, with the rest looked up from reference TRBV7-3 and TRBJ1-1, is GAGVSQTPSNKVTEKGKYVELRCDPISGHTALYWYRQSLGQGPEFLIYFQGTGAADDSGLPNDRFFAVRPEGSVSTLKIQRTERGDSAVYLCASSLGDSTEAFFGQGTRLTVV.

This clone was picked up one time. This chain links TRBV7-2 with TRBJ1-2; D remains unclear. The CDR3 sequence is 12 residues long. Trimming removed 4 bases at V and 8 bases at J, with 11 bases between. CDR1 is SGHTA, CDR2 FQGNSA, per germline. The CDR3 reads CASSSRVEGYTF. CDR3 bases: TGTGCCAGCAGCTCTCGTGTGGAGGGCTACACCTTC.

The chain uses TRBV30 and TRBJ1-1, with D hard to call. The ends were cut back, 2 bases at V and 4 bases at J, with 5 bases in the middle. Germline V CDR1 and CDR2: GTSNPN, SVGIG (reference sequence). The CDR3 has 11 residues. The CDR3 region has the DNA TGTGCCTGGAGTCGAGGCACTGAAGCTTTCTTT. It encodes CAWSRGTEAFF.